This TCR beta chain was observed in a study of cytomegalovirus exposure and HLA in healthy donors. Study outcomes and limitations: Usually a TCR sequence was rare, but some public TCRs were found in many donors. In vitro, a few CMV-associated chains proved specific for CMV antigens.

Profiled with immunoSEQ multiplex PCR; TCRdb holds only in-frame clones, not every one. Among about 200,000 clones listed, around nine tenths were seen once. Germline assignment: CDR1 LNHDA and CDR2 SQIVND (reference sequence). V lost 6 bases and J lost 2; bases outside the gene matches: 7. This CDR3 contains 14 residues. Points on this clone: Its specificity is not known.

Separation from the approximately 660-subject first cohort characterized the roughly 120-subject validation cohort, to which the donors belonged. Sequencing was carried out using PBMCs. This TCR was recovered from a woman aged 18-29 years in good health and CMV-seropositive. The rearrangement links TRBV19 to TRBJ2-7, with 7 positions matching TRBD1. The CDR3 region is CASSMTGQAYEQYF. The CDR3, as DNA: TGTGCCAGTAGCATGACAGGGCAAGCCTACGAGCAGTACTTC.